One and the same sample provided the 14 T cell receptor beta chains below, sequenced in a study of CD8 T cells in Susac syndrome. cDNA came from 0.5 to 1 ug RNA primed by random hexamers. TCRdb used MiXCR to reprocess the immunoSEQ multiplex PCR reads, holding one entry per CDR3 protein. The sample consists of around 140,000 distinct CDR3 sequences, 85% to 95% of them appearing once. Material: CD4+ T cells from PBMCs. The receptors come from a human donor with multiple sclerosis.

V gene TRBV27 combines with J gene TRBJ1-1, with TRBD1 matching 11 bases. Germline V gene sequence: CDR1 MNHEY, CDR2 SMNVEV (reference sequence). J lost 2 bases, V lost 9 bases, and 17 bases had no gene match. CDR3 size: 18 residues. The CDR3 DNA is TGTGCCAGTCACCGGGACAGGGGGGACCTCGATCTTAACACTGAAGCTTTCTTT. The encoded protein is CASHRDRGDLDLNTEAFF.

The chain carries TRBV27 and TRBJ2-7; D may be TRBD2 (6 bases). Germline lookup yields CDR1 MNHEY and CDR2 SMNVEV (reference sequence). V was clipped by 2 bases and J by 6 bases, with 11 bases between them. The CDR3 loop spans 13 amino acids. CDR3 sequence: CASSLGPGGEQYF. In nucleotides, the CDR3 is TGTGCCAGCAGTTTAGGGCCCGGGGGCGAGCAGTACTTC.

V usage is TRBV3-1 and J usage is TRBJ2-7, with a possible D match to TRBD1 (6 bases). Trimming shortened V by 3 bases and J by 2 bases, and 14 bases separated the two germline ends. This CDR3 spans 15 amino acids. Germline CDR1 reads LGHDT; CDR2 reads YNNKEL (reference sequence). This chain's CDR3 is CASSQEDRRPYEQYF. For the CDR3, the DNA is TGTGCCAGCAGCCAGGAAGACAGGAGACCCTACGAGCAGTACTTC.

The chain recombines TRBV29-1 with TRBJ1-1, with a weak D call TRBD1 (5 bases). The length of the CDR3 is 12 residues. Germline loops: CDR1 SQVTM, CDR2 ANQGSEA. V gave up 6 bases and J gave up 1 base, with 9 bases separating them. CDR3 sequence reads: CSVRDGNTEAFF. The CDR3 bases are TGCAGCGTAAGGGACGGGAACACTGAAGCTTTCTTT.

The chain employs TRBV4-1 and TRBJ1-1; maybe TRBD1 (5 bases). V dropped 4 bases and J dropped 4 bases, with 16 bases sitting between them. The CDR3 runs to 15 residues. Germline loops: CDR1 MGHRA, CDR2 YSYEKL. CDR3 loop: CASSLRLRGGTEAFF. CDR3 DNA sequence: TGCGCCAGCAGCCTTCGATTGAGGGGTGGCACTGAAGCTTTCTTT.

The chain couples TRBV18 to TRBJ1-3; D is possibly TRBD1 (5 bases). The CDR3 totals 14 residues. V dropped 11 bases and J dropped 3 bases, with 17 bases sitting between them. Germline V gene sequence: CDR1 KGHSH, CDR2 LQKENI. This chain's CDR3 is CASLDSRFGNTIYF. CDR3 DNA sequence: TGTGCCTCCCTCGACAGCCGCTTTGGAAACACCATATATTTT.

The rearrangement links TRBV6-6 to TRBJ2-1; no clear D. The germline gives CDR1 MNHNY, CDR2 SVGAGI (reference sequence). Trimming cost V 3 bases and J 9 bases, with 18 bases left between them. The CDR3 totals 15 residues. The CDR3 region has the DNA TGTGCCAGCAGTTATAAGGGCCCCTTACCCAGTGAGCAGTTCTTC. This codes for CASSYKGPLPSEQFF.

This chain uses TRBV28 with TRBJ2-7, with a possible D match to TRBD1 (6 bases). CDR1 is MDHEN and CDR2 is SYDVKM in the germline V gene. Trimming removed 5 bases from V and 6 bases from J, with 14 bases in between. The CDR3 consists of 13 residues. DNA for the CDR3: TGTGCCAGCAGTCCCCCGACCAGGGGCGAGCAGTACTTC. It translates to CASSPPTRGEQYF. The full variable domain, completed using reference TRBV28 and TRBJ2-7, is DVKVTQSSRYLVKRTGEKVFLECVQDMDHENMFWYRQDPGLGLRLIYFSYDVKMKEKGDIPEGYSVSREKKERFSLILESASTNQTSMYLCASSPPTRGEQYFGPGTRLTVT.

This sequence joins TRBV29-1 and TRBJ2-5; 8 nucleotides agree with TRBD1. The length of the CDR3 is 12 residues. The ends lost 6 bases at V and 4 bases at J; junction bases unmatched: 4. CDR1 and CDR2 from the germline V gene are SQVTM and ANQGSEA. The DNA for the CDR3 is TGCAGCGTATGGGACAGGCGAGAGACCCAGTACTTC. Translated: CSVWDRRETQYF.

The CDR3 nucleotides read TGTGCCAGCTCACCCCGGAGCAGCTCTGGAAACACCATATATTTT. Its translation: CASSPRSSSGNTIYF. The chain combines TRBV18 with TRBJ1-3; the D is unclear. This CDR3 region has 15 residues. Trimming shortened V by 3 bases and J by 0 bases, and 9 bases separated the two germline ends. Germline CDR1 reads KGHSH; CDR2 reads LQKENI.

This clonotype was seen a single time. J is TRBJ2-7 and V is TRBV3-1, with D tentatively TRBD2 (6 bases). V was shortened by 3 bases and J by 4 bases, with 13 bases between the two germline ends. The CDR3 totals 14 residues. Germline loops: CDR1 LGHDT, CDR2 YNNKEL (reference sequence). DNA for the CDR3: TGTGCCAGCAGCCAGAACGCCGGGGGATACGAGCAGTACTTC. Translation gives CASSQNAGGYEQYF.

The chain carries TRBV5-1 and TRBJ2-3; D might be TRBD1 or TRBD2, each matching 6 bases. The CDR3 is 16 residues long. Germline lookup yields CDR1 SGHRS and CDR2 YFSETQ. Trimming shortened V by 1 base and J by 0 bases, and 12 bases separated the two germline ends. The DNA for the CDR3 is TGCGCCAGCAGCTTGTCCCGGGGGCCCAGCACAGATACGCAGTATTTT. It is translated as CASSLSRGPSTDTQYF.

This chain uses TRBV20-1 with TRBJ2-7; possibly TRBD2 for D (5 bases). V was pared by 0 bases and J by 0 bases, with 12 bases between. The germline CDR1 and CDR2 sequences are DFQATT and SNEGSKA (reference sequence). This CDR3 contains 15 residues. The CDR3 DNA sequence: TGCAGTGCTAGAGATCCGCGACGGGACTCCTACGAGCAGTACTTC. It is translated as CSARDPRRDSYEQYF.

This chain connects TRBV3-1 to TRBJ1-1, with 8 nucleotides matching TRBD1. The CDR3 consists of 15 residues. J gave up 1 base and V 3 bases, and 4 bases lay outside the gene matches. CDR1 is LGHDT, CDR2 YNNKEL, per germline (reference sequence). The CDR3 nucleotides are TGTGCCAGCAGCCAGACAGGGGCTTCGAACACTGAAGCTTTCTTT. Its protein product is CASSQTGASNTEAFF.